Shown below are 9 T cell receptor beta chains from a single sample sequenced in a study of metastatic and nonmetastatic thyroid tumors. TCRdb re-analyzed the PCR reads using MiXCR. Of some 45,000 clones listed, 15% to 20% were seen once; the top ten hold 22%. No treatment had been given to any patient before thyroid surgery. Sequenced input: blood. The receptors shown here come from a female donor with papillary thyroid cancer or a benign thyroid nodule (not recorded which). Some clones in this sample may be carry-over from other donors' samples.

This clone came up many times. The chain carries TRBV10-2 and TRBJ2-7; 7 positions agree with TRBD1. The CDR3 spans 13 residues. Germline-derived CDR1 and CDR2 are WSHSY and SAAADI. The J segment lost 5 bases and the V segment lost 3 bases, leaving 4 bases of the junction unmatched. This CDR3 is CASSEGGHDEQYF. The CDR3, as DNA: TGCGCCAGCAGTGAAGGGGGCCACGACGAGCAGTACTTC.

This clone occurred many times. The V gene is TRBV29-1, the J gene TRBJ1-1; D is uncertain. Between the trimmed V and J ends, which lost 6 bases and 0 bases, there was a span of 11 bases. This CDR3 region has 13 residues. In germline, CDR1 is SQVTM, CDR2 ANQGSEA. CDR3 DNA sequence: TGCAGCGTAGGTTCGGCTCTGAACACTGAAGCTTTCTTT. Protein product: CSVGSALNTEAFF.

A note on this clone: The conserved phenylalanine or tryptophan is not found at the CDR3 terminus, so this likely reflects a read error. The limits of the CDR3 on the DNA are not certain, so only TCRdb's listed CDR3 is given. J is TRBJ2-1 and V is TRBV6-1; the table calls TRBD2, which could not be checked here. The CDR3 is 16 amino acids in total, end residues counted. Germline lookup yields CDR1 MNHNS and CDR2 SASEGT. The CDR3 region is CASSELAGAGHNEQVC.

This clone was recorded many times. The rearrangement uses TRBV9 and TRBJ2-3; D unresolved. Germline V gene lookup returns CDR1 SGDLS and CDR2 YYNGEE. V lost 3 bases, J lost 5 bases, and 10 bases lay in between. The CDR3 spans 13 residues. The CDR3 region is CASSGSFGDTQYF. In DNA form, the CDR3 reads TGTGCCAGCAGCGGAAGCTTTGGAGATACGCAGTATTTT.

In its sample, this clone was seen many times. J is TRBJ2-3 and V is TRBV14; TRBD2 matches at 8 bases. The CDR3 spans 17 residues. The J segment lost 3 bases and the V segment lost 0 bases, leaving 8 bases of the junction unmatched. Germline-derived CDR1 and CDR2 are SGHDN and FVKESK. CDR3 nucleotide sequence: TGTGCCAGCAGCCAAGACCCAGCGGGAGTTTCGACAGATACGCAGTATTTT. Its translation: CASSQDPAGVSTDTQYF.

This clone was observed many times. The chain's CDR3 is CATGQRDSNQPQHF. The DNA of the CDR3 is TGTGCCACAGGACAGAGGGATAGCAATCAGCCCCAGCATTTT. The chain is built from TRBV24-1 and TRBJ1-5, with D perhaps matching TRBD1 (6 bases). Trimming removed 10 bases from V and 0 bases from J, with 12 bases in between. This CDR3 region has 14 residues. The germline V gene encodes CDR1 KGHDR and CDR2 SFDVKD.

This clone was counted a few times. The chain links TRBV5-5 to TRBJ1-5; D gene uncertain. With 1 base removed from V and 3 bases from J, the gap between germline ends came to 11 bases. The CDR3 has 15 amino acids. Germline CDR1 SGHKS, CDR2 YYEKEE (reference sequence). The CDR3, as DNA: TGTGCCAGCAGCTTGTCGCGAATGACCAATCAGCCCCAGCATTTT. Translated, it gives CASSLSRMTNQPQHF. Full variable domain (outside the CDR3, taken from reference TRBV5-5 and TRBJ1-5): DAGVTQSPTHLIKTRGQQVTLRCSPISGHKSVSWYQQVLGQGPQFIFQYYEKEERGRGNFPDRFSARQFPNYSSELNVNALLLGDSALYLCASSLSRMTNQPQHFGDGTRLSIL.

V gene TRBV6-1 combines with J gene TRBJ2-2, with D perhaps matching TRBD2 (6 bases). This CDR3 is 15 amino acids long. V gave up 7 bases and J gave up 6 bases, with 18 bases separating them. Germline V gene data show CDR1 as MNHNS and CDR2 as SASEGT. The CDR3 DNA is TGTGCCAGCACGGGAGAGGGGAGCCCCCCCGGGGAGCTGTTTTTT. Translating it yields CASTGEGSPPGELFF.

This clone was seen at least ten times. The chain combines TRBV27 with TRBJ2-5, with D possibly being TRBD1 (6 bases). CDR1 MNHEY and CDR2 SMNVEV come from the germline V gene (reference sequence). Trimming cost V 0 bases and J 7 bases, with 12 bases left between them. The length of the CDR3 is 14 residues. The CDR3 nucleotides read TGTGCCAGCAGTTTATCGGACAGCACTCGGACCCAGTACTTC. It is translated as CASSLSDSTRTQYF.